The 6 T cell receptor beta chains given below trace back to one sample, sequenced in a study of T cell changes during pregnancy in multiple sclerosis. The method was immunoSEQ multiplex PCR; TCRdb's version includes in-frame clones alone and lacks a portion of them. Among about 93,000 clones listed, around 90% were seen once. The sample consisted of peripheral blood, taken before pregnancy. The source is a female donor with multiple sclerosis, enrolled in a pregnancy study.

This clone was recorded a few times. The chain employs TRBV2 and TRBJ1-1, with 7 bases matching TRBD1. Germline V gene data show CDR1 as SNHLY and CDR2 as FYNNEI. The V gene end was trimmed by 6 bases and the J gene end by 6 bases; junction bases not matched to a gene: 7. CDR3 length: 13 residues. The CDR3 protein is CASRPEGAAEAFF. The CDR3 nucleotides are TGTGCCAGCAGGCCCGAGGGGGCAGCTGAAGCTTTCTTT.

This clone was seen a handful of times. The chain recombines TRBV5-1 with TRBJ1-2; D is unclear. V was trimmed by 0 bases and J by 14 bases, leaving 20 bases between them. The CDR3 totals 14 residues. The germline V gene has CDR1 SGHRS and CDR2 YFSETQ. The CDR3 DNA is TGCGCCAGCAGCTTGGGTGCAAGCCCGGGAATTGGGACCTTC. Amino acid sequence: CASSLGASPGIGTF.

In this sample, this clone turned up once. The gene calls are TRBV6-1 and TRBJ2-7; TRBD2 matches 7 bases. Unmatched junction bases numbered 8, after V lost 0 bases and J lost 3 bases. The CDR3 has 16 amino acids. From germline, CDR1 is MNHNS and CDR2 SASEGT. CDR3 protein: CASSEARGRAYYEQYF. Written as DNA, the CDR3 is TGTGCCAGCAGTGAAGCGCGGGGGAGGGCCTACTACGAGCAGTACTTC.

The sample holds one count of this clone. The chain has TRBV18 and TRBJ2-1; 11 bases match TRBD2. The V segment lost 3 bases and the J segment 0 bases; nucleotides outside the gene matches: 7. Germline CDR1 and CDR2: KGHSH and LQKENI. This CDR3 spans 18 amino acids. CDR3 protein: CASSPMVTSGSSYNEQFF. The CDR3 DNA reads as TGTGCCAGCTCACCGATGGTTACTAGCGGGAGCTCCTACAATGAGCAGTTCTTC.

This clone was detected only a few times. The rearrangement uses TRBV5-1 and TRBJ1-1; 7 bases line up with TRBD1. With V trimmed by 3 bases and J by 4 bases, 3 bases remained unmatched. The CDR3 contains 13 residues. The germline CDR1 and CDR2 sequences are SGHRS and YFSETQ. In DNA form, the CDR3 reads TGCGCCAGCAGCTCGCAGGGGGGCACTGAAGCTTTCTTT. This sequence encodes CASSSQGGTEAFF.

The chain has TRBV27 and TRBJ2-7; D could derive from TRBD1 or TRBD2 (10 bases each). V was pared by 7 bases and J by 4 bases, with 32 bases between. Germline lookup yields CDR1 MNHEY and CDR2 SMNVEV (reference sequence). CDR3 size: 19 residues. In nucleotides, the CDR3 is TGTGCCAGCAACCTACCGGGACAGGGGTTCCTAGCGGGAGCTTACGAGCAGTACTTC. Residues: CASNLPGQGFLAGAYEQYF.